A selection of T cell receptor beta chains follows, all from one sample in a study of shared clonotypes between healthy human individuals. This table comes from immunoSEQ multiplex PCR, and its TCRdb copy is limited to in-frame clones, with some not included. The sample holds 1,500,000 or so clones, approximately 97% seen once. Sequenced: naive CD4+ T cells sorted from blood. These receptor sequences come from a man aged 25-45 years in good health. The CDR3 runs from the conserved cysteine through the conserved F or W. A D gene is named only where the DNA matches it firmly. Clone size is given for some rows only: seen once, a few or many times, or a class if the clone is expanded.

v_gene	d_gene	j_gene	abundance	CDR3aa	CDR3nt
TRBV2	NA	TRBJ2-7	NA	CASRDTGTYYEQYF	TGTGCCAGCAGAGACACCGGGACCTACTACGAGCAGTACTTC
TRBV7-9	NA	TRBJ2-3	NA	CASSYWGTSTDTQYF	TGTGCCAGCAGCTACTGGGGGACTAGCACAGATACGCAGTATTTT
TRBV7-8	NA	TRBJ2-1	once	CASSPRGSYNEQFF	TGTGCCAGCAGCCCCCGGGGCAGCTACAATGAGCAGTTCTTC
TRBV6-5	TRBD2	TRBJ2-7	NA	CAVRTSPGEQYF	TGTGCCGTCCGGACTAGCCCTGGCGAGCAGTACTTC
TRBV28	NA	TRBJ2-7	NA	CASSPPPAGYEQYF	TGTGCCAGCAGCCCACCCCCGGCTGGCTACGAGCAGTACTTC
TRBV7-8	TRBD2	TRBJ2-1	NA	CASSITRPGLADNEQFF	TGTGCCAGCAGCATTACACGACCGGGACTAGCGGACAATGAGCAGTTCTTC
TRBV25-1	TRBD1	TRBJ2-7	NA	CASAGTGTGSYEQYF	TGTGCCAGCGCAGGAACCGGGACAGGATCCTACGAGCAGTACTTC
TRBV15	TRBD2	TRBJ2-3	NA	CATSRGLAGKLRQSDTQYF	TGTGCCACCAGCAGGGGACTAGCGGGGAAACTGAGACAGTCAGATACGCAGTATTTT
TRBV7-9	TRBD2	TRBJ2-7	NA	CASSLGGLAGSFSEQYF	TGTGCCAGCAGCTTAGGGGGACTAGCGGGGAGTTTCAGCGAGCAGTACTTC
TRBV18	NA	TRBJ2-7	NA	CASSPPAFLYEQYF	TGTGCCAGCTCACCACCGGCCTTCCTCTACGAGCAGTACTTC
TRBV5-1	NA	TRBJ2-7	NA	CASSLQPGSSYEQYF	TGCGCCAGCAGCTTGCAACCGGGGAGCTCCTACGAGCAGTACTTC
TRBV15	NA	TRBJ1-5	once	CATSRDPGGQPQHF	TGTGCCACCAGCAGAGATCCGGGGGGTCAGCCCCAGCATTTT
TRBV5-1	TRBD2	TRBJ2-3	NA	CASSLRTSGSRDTQYF	TGCGCCAGCAGCTTAAGGACTAGCGGGAGTCGGGATACGCAGTATTTT
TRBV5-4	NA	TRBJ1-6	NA	CASSLWTDNSPLHF	TGTGCCAGCAGCTTGTGGACAGATAATTCACCCCTCCACTTT
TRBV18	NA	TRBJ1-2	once	CASSPLGRLANYGYTF	TGTGCCAGCTCACCTTTGGGACGGTTAGCTAACTATGGCTACACCTTC
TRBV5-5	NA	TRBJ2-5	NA	CASSRGTGETQYF	TGTGCCAGCAGCCGCGGAACAGGGGAGACCCAGTACTTC
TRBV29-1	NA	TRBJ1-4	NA	CSGVGVKEKLFF	TGCAGCGGAGTAGGGGTCAAAGAAAAACTGTTTTTT
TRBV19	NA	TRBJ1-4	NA	CAARPHRTTNEKLFF	TGTGCCGCGCGGCCCCACAGGACAACTAATGAAAAACTGTTTTTT
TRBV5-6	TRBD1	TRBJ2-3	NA	CASSKTGPGTDTQYF	TGTGCCAGCAGTAAGACAGGGCCAGGAACAGATACGCAGTATTTT
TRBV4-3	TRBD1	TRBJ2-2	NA	CASSSWDRGTGELFF	TGCGCCAGCAGCTCCTGGGACAGGGGCACCGGGGAGCTGTTTTTT
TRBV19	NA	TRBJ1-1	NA	CASSLGQRDTEAFF	TGTGCCAGTAGTCTTGGACAGAGGGACACTGAAGCTTTCTTT
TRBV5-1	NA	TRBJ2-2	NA	CASSLIRGSTGELFF	TGCGCCAGCAGCTTGATTCGCGGGTCGACCGGGGAGCTGTTTTTT